A selection of T cell receptor beta chains follows, all from one sample in a study of Ad26.COV2.S vaccination and SARS-CoV-2 variants. The method was immunoSEQ multiplex PCR; TCRdb's version includes in-frame clones alone and lacks a portion of them. The sample has hundreds of thousands of clones, more than 75% seen once. Sequencing was performed on peripheral blood, taken in a trial of Ad26.COV2.S vaccine versus placebo. The receptors here all came from a person aged 18 to 59 who received the Ad26.COV2.S COVID-19 vaccine or a placebo. Both conserved end residues are part of each CDR3. Fields, in order: V gene, CDR3 length, J gene, CDR3 protein.

TRBV12-5	14	TRBJ1-6	CASGFGTADSPLHF
TRBV7-2	13	TRBJ2-3	CASSLTNTDTQYF
TRBV6-1	16	TRBJ1-2	CASSEEQTYSNYGYTF
TRBV29-1	12	TRBJ1-2	CSGGTPNYGYTF
TRBV4-1	19	TRBJ2-2	CASSQVGGLPGLNTGELFF
TRBV19	17	TRBJ1-5	CASSAAGGGPSNQPQHF
TRBV12-3/TRBV12-4	13	TRBJ1-1	CASSFSGRTEAFF
TRBV5-1	14	TRBJ1-2	CASSPGDRVRGYTF
TRBV6-5	16	TRBJ2-7	CASSSRAGTGVYEQYF
TRBV27	16	TRBJ1-6	CASSPVGGNYNSPLHF
TRBV30	11	TRBJ1-1	CAWSVPGLAFF
TRBV5-1	12	TRBJ1-2	CASSLTVGGYTF
TRBV19	16	TRBJ1-2	CASSISRGPGGYGYTF
TRBV3-1/TRBV3-2	14	TRBJ2-5	CASSQGQGSETQYF
TRBV21-1	14	TRBJ1-2	CASSKGQGGAGYTF
TRBV5-1	11	TRBJ1-1	CASSSESEAFF
TRBV7-2	12	TRBJ2-3	CASSLARDTQYF
TRBV10-1	16	TRBJ2-3	CARKTDSPGGTDTQYF
TRBV19	13	TRBJ1-1	CASRIQGNTEAFF
TRBV6-2/TRBV6-3	15	TRBJ2-7	CASSKLAGVAYEQYF
TRBV7-8	14	TRBJ1-2	CASSLGRIGYGYTF
TRBV12-3/TRBV12-4	13	TRBJ1-1	CASSSHGYAEAFF
TRBV27	14	TRBJ2-7	CASSLRAGSYEQYF
TRBV6-5	14	TRBJ2-2	CASSPAGARRQLFF
TRBV9	14	TRBJ1-4	CASSATGTTEKLFF
TRBV7-8	14	TRBJ1-1	CASSLAEQNTEAFF
TRBV7-2	15	TRBJ2-2	CASSLSSGSTGELFF
TRBV19	16	TRBJ2-7	CASSRQGSRGAYEQYF